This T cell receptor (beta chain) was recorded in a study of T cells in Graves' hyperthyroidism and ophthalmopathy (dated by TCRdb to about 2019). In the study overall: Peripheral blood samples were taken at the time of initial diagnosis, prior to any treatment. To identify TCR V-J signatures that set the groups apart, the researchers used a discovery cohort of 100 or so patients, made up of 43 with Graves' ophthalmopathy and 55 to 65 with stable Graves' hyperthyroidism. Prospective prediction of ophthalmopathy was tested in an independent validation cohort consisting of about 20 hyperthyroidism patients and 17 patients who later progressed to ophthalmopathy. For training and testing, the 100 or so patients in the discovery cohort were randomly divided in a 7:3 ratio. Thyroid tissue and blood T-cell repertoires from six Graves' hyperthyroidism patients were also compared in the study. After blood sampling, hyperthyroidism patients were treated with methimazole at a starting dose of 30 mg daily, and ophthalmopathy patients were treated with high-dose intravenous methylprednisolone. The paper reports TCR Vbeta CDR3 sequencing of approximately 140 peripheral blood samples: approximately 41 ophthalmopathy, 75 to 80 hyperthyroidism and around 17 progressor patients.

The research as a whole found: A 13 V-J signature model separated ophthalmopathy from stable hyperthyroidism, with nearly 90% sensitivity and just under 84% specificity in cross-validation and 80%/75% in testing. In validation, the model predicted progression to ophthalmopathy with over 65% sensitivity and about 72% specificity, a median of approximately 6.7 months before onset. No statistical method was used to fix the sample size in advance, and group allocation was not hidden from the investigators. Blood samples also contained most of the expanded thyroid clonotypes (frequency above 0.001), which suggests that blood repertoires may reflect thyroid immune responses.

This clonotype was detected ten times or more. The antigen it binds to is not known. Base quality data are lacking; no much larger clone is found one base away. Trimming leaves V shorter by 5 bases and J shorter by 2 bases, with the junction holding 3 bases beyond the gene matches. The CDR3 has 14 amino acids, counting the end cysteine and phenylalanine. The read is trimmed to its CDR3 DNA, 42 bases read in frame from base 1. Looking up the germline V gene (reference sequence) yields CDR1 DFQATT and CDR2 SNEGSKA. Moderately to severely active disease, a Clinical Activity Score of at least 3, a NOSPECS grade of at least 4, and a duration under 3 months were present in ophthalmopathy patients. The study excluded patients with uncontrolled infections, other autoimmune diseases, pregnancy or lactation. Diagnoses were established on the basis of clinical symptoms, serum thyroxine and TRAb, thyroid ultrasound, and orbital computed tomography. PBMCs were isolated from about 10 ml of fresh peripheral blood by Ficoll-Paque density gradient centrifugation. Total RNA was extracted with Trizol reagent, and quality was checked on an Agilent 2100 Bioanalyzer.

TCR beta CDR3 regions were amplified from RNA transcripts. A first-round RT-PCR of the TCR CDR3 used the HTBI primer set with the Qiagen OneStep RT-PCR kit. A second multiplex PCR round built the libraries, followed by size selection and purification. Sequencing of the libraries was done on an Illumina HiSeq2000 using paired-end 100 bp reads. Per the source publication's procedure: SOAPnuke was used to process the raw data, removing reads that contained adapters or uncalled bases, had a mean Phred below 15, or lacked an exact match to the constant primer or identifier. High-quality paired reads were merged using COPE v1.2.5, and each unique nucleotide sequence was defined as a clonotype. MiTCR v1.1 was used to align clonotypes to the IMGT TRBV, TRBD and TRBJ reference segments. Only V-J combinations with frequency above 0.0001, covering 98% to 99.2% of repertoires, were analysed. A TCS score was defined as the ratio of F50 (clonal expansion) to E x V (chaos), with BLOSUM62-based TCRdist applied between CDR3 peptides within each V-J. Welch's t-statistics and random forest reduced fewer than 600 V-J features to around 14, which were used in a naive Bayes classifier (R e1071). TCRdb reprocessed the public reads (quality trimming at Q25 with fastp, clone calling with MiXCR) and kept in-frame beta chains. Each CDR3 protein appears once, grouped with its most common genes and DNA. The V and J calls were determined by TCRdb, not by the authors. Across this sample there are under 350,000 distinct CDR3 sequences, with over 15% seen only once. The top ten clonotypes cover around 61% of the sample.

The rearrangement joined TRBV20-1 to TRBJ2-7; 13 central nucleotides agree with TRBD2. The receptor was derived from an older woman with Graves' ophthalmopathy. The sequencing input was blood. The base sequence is TGCAGTGCTCCGGGACTAGCGGGAACCTACGAGCAGTACTTC. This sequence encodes CSAPGLAGTYEQYF.